This TCR beta chain came from a study of identical twins. Healthy Caucasians alone served as donors. This CDR3 has 14 residues. The V end was cut by 5 bases, the J end by 7 bases, with 14 bases between. CDR1 and CDR2 from the germline V gene are MDHEN and SYDVKM. Study results and limitations: Out-of-frame alpha sequences common to twins exhibited an excess of low generation probability. Invariant cells of the MAIT and iNKT types might have partly distorted the zero-insertion analyses.

In this sample, this clonotype turned up a few times. Its antigen is not identified. TCRdb re-derived calls from the 5' RACE reads in MiXCR, one entry per CDR3 protein. The table has just over 450,000 distinct CDR3 sequences, 13% to 15% seen once. The same sample was also used in a study of yellow fever vaccine responses in identical twins.

The material sequenced was CD4+ T cells sorted from blood. The chain is built from TRBV28 and TRBJ1-4; D gene uncertain. This receptor was identified in a woman younger than 30 in good health. The CDR3 coding sequence is TGTGCCAGCAGTCCCATAGGCGGAGTTGAAAAACTGTTTTTT. Protein product: CASSPIGGVEKLFF.